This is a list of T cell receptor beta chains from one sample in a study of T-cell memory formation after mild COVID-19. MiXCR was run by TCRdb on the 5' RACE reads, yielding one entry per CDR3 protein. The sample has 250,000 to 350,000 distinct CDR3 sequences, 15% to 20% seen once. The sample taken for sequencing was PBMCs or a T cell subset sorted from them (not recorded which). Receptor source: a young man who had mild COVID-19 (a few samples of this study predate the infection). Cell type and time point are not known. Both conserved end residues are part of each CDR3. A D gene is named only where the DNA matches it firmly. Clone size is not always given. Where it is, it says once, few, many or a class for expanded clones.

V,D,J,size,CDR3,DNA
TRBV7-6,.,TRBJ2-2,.,CASSFPSGGELFF,TGTGCCAGCAGCTTTCCTTCTGGCGGGGAGCTGTTTTTT
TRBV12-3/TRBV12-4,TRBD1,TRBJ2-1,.,CASSLQGALNEQFF,TGTGCCAGCAGCTTACAGGGGGCGTTGAATGAGCAGTTCTTC
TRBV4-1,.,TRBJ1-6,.,CASSLLTRTVVVSPLHF,TGCGCCAGCAGCCTTCTAACTAGGACAGTAGTAGTTTCACCCCTCCACTTT
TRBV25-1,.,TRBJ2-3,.,CASSEYIADTQYF,TGTGCCAGCAGTGAATATATAGCAGATACGCAGTATTTT
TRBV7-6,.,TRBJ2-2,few,CASSLFSGTGELFF,TGTGCCAGCAGCTTATTTTCAGGGACCGGGGAGCTGTTTTTT
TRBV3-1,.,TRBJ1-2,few,CASSPQGHGYTF,TGTGCCAGCAGCCCTCAGGGGCACGGCTACACCTTC
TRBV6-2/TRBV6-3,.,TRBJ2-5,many,CASSGGETQYF,TGTGCCAGCAGTGGGGGAGAGACCCAGTACTTC
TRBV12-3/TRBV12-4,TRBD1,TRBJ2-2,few,CASSRGQYLGELFF,TGTGCCAGCAGTCGGGGACAGTACCTCGGGGAGCTGTTTTTT
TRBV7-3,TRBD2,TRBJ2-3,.,CASSSGLNPDTQYF,TGTGCCAGCAGCTCGGGACTAAACCCAGATACGCAGTATTTT
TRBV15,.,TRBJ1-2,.,CATSREGLPKGYTF,TGTGCCACCAGCAGAGAGGGCCTCCCGAAGGGCTACACCTTC
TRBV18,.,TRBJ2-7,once,CASTPLLSDEQYF,TGTGCCAGCACACCTTTGCTGTCAGACGAGCAGTACTTC
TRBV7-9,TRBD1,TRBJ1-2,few,CASSLEQGPYGYTF,TGTGCCAGCAGCTTAGAACAGGGGCCCTATGGCTACACCTTC
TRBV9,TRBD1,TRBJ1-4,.,CASSVGTGTAPEKLFF,TGTGCCAGCAGCGTGGGCACCGGGACAGCACCGGAAAAACTGTTTTTT
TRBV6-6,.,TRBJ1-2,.,CASSYPWPLTGYQGYTF,TGTGCCAGCAGTTACCCGTGGCCCCTTACCGGGTATCAGGGCTACACCTTC
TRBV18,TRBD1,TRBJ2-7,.,CASSPGDSYTYEQYF,TGTGCCAGCTCACCAGGGGACAGTTACACCTACGAGCAGTACTTC
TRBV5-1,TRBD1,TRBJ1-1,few,CASSLIQGAGTEAFF,TGCGCCAGCAGCCTGATACAGGGGGCCGGCACTGAAGCTTTCTTT
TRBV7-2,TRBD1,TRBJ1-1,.,CASSLGNQGATEAFF,TGTGCCAGCAGCTTAGGCAATCAGGGGGCCACTGAAGCTTTTTTT
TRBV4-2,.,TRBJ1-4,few,CASSQAVQATNEKLFF,TGTGCCAGCAGCCAAGCGGTACAGGCAACTAATGAAAAACTGTTTTTT
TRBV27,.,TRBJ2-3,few,CASSWGFRPSTDTQYF,TGTGCCAGCAGTTGGGGCTTCCGACCTAGCACAGATACGCAGTATTTT
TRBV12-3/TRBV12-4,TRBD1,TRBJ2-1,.,CASSLGTGSPNEQFF,TGTGCCAGCAGTTTGGGGACAGGGTCCCCCAATGAGCAGTTCTTC
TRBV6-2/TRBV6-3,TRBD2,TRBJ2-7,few,CASSLLTSGGDEQYF,TGTGCCAGCAGCCTCCTGACTAGCGGGGGCGACGAGCAGTACTTC
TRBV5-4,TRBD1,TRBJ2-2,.,CASSTRQGADTGELFF,TGTGCCAGCAGCACCCGACAGGGGGCTGACACCGGGGAGCTGTTTTTT
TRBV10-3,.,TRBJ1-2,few,CAISELLQGYTF,TGTGCCATCAGTGAACTATTACAGGGTTACACCTTC
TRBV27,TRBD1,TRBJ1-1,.,CASTRTGVPTEAFF,TGTGCCAGCACCCGGACAGGGGTTCCCACTGAAGCTTTCTTT
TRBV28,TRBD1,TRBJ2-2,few,CASKTGGTGELFF,TGTGCCAGCAAGACAGGGGGCACCGGGGAGCTGTTTTTT
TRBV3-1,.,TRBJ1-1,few,CASSPSGPEAFF,TGTGCCAGCAGCCCGAGTGGCCCTGAAGCTTTCTTT
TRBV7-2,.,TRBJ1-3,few,CASSLGTFDTIYF,TGTGCCAGCAGCTTAGGGACGTTTGACACCATATATTTT
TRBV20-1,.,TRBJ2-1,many,CSAPSPSEQFF,TGCAGTGCCCCATCCCCGAGTGAGCAGTTCTTC
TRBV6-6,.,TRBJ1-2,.,CASLAHGYTF,TGTGCCAGCCTGGCGCATGGCTACACCTTC
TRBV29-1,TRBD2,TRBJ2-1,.,CSVDGAGGHPYNEQFF,TGCAGCGTTGATGGGGCGGGGGGCCACCCCTACAATGAGCAGTTCTTC
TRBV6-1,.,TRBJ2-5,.,CASSLHGTQETQYF,TGTGCCAGCAGCCTCCACGGGACGCAAGAGACCCAGTACTTC
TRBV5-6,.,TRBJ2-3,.,CASSLFGSGATDTQYF,TGTGCCAGCAGCTTGTTCGGGTCGGGCGCCACAGATACGCAGTATTTT
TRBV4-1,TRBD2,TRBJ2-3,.,CASSPLERGGLDTQYF,TGCGCCAGCAGCCCCCTGGAGCGGGGGGGCCTGGATACGCAGTATTTT
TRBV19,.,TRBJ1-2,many,CASRQDGETNYGYTF,TGTGCCAGTAGACAAGACGGGGAAACTAACTATGGCTACACCTTC
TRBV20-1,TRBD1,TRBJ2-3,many,CSAVADRGGTDTQYF,TGCAGTGCCGTCGCGGACAGGGGCGGCACAGATACGCAGTATTTT
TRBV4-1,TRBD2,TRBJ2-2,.,CASSRGLADTGELFF,TGCGCCAGCAGCAGGGGACTAGCAGACACCGGGGAGCTGTTTTTT
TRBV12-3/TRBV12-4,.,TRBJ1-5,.,CASAAQGGNQPQHF,TGTGCCAGCGCCGCTCAGGGAGGGAATCAGCCCCAGCATTTT
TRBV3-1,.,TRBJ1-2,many,CASSQDGGANYTF,TGTGCCAGCAGCCAAGATGGCGGGGCGAACTACACCTTC
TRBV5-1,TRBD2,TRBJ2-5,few,CASSLAPVAGDQETQYF,TGCGCCAGCAGCTTGGCCCCGGTAGCGGGGGACCAAGAGACCCAGTACTTC
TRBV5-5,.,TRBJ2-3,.,CASSLPGLWKDTQYF,TGTGCCAGCAGTCTACCGGGACTCTGGAAAGATACGCAGTATTTT
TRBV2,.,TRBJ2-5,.,CASSAQGQTQYF,TGTGCCAGCAGTGCCCAGGGACAGACCCAGTACTTC
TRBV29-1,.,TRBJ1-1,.,CSVSGGNTEAFF,TGCAGCGTTAGTGGGGGGAACACTGAAGCTTTCTTT
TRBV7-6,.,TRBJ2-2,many,CASSRVQGYGELFF,TGTGCCAGCAGCCGAGTCCAGGGGTACGGGGAGCTGTTTTTT
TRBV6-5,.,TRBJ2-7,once,CASSYGDGEQYF,TGTGCCAGCAGTTACGGGGATGGCGAGCAGTACTTC
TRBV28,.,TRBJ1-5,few,CASRPTGNSNQPQHF,TGTGCCAGCAGACCGACAGGAAATAGCAATCAGCCCCAGCATTTT
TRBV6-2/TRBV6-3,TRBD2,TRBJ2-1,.,CASSKLAGVLNEQFF,TGTGCCAGCAGCAAGCTAGCGGGGGTACTCAATGAGCAGTTCTTC
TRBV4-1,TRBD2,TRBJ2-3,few,CASSQGVVGGYSTDTQYF,TGCGCCAGCAGCCAAGGGGTGGTGGGGGGGTATAGCACAGATACGCAGTATTTT
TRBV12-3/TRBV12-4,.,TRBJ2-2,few,CASSFVPNTGELFF,TGTGCCAGCAGTTTCGTCCCGAACACCGGGGAGCTGTTTTTT
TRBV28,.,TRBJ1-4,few,CASSFYSRLEKLFF,TGTGCCAGCAGTTTCTACAGCCGGCTTGAAAAACTGTTTTTT
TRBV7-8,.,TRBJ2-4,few,CASSSTGGLMAKNIQYF,TGTGCCAGCAGCTCTACAGGAGGGCTTATGGCCAAAAACATTCAGTACTTC
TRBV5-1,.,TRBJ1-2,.,CASRVLQGANYGYTF,TGCGCCAGCAGGGTATTACAGGGCGCTAACTATGGCTACACCTTC
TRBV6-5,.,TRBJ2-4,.,CASSYSGVIAKNIQYF,TGTGCCAGCAGTTACTCTGGGGTAATAGCCAAAAACATTCAGTACTTC
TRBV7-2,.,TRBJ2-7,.,CASSLVGPLEAFAYEQYF,TGTGCCAGCAGCTTAGTAGGGCCACTAGAGGCTTTCGCCTACGAGCAGTACTTC
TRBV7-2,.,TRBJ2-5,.,CASSLTGPGETQYF,TGTGCCAGCAGCTTAACGGGGCCGGGGGAGACCCAGTACTTC
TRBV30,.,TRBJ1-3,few,CAWTPGGGFGNTIYF,TGTGCCTGGACCCCCGGTGGGGGGTTTGGAAACACCATATATTTT